This T cell receptor (beta chain) was found in a study of PD-1 blockade in classical Hodgkin lymphoma. Overall study results and limits: The study found complete responders had baseline diversity similar to newly diagnosed patients. Lower baseline TCR diversity was reported for newly diagnosed patients than for healthy donors.

The table came from immunoSEQ multiplex PCR; TCRdb's copy has only in-frame clones and leaves some out. The data hold tens of thousands of clones, with 80% to 90% observed a single time. A note on this clone: What it binds is not known.

Per the germline V gene, CDR1 is SGHVS and CDR2 is FQNEAQ. This CDR3 has 16 amino acids. The V and J ends lost 0 bases and 2 bases respectively, with 13 bases between them. After autologous stem cell transplantation all patients relapsed, and prior brentuximab vedotin exposure differed between cohorts. V usage is TRBV7-8 and J usage is TRBJ2-5, with a possible D match to TRBD1 (5 bases). The sample in question was peripheral blood mononuclear cells (PBMCs), obtained before the second cycle of nivolumab. The receptor was isolated from a human donor with classical Hodgkin lymphoma. The chain's CDR3 is CASSLAHRQQQETQYF. Written as DNA, the CDR3 is TGTGCCAGCAGCTTAGCGCACCGACAGCAACAAGAGACCCAGTACTTC.